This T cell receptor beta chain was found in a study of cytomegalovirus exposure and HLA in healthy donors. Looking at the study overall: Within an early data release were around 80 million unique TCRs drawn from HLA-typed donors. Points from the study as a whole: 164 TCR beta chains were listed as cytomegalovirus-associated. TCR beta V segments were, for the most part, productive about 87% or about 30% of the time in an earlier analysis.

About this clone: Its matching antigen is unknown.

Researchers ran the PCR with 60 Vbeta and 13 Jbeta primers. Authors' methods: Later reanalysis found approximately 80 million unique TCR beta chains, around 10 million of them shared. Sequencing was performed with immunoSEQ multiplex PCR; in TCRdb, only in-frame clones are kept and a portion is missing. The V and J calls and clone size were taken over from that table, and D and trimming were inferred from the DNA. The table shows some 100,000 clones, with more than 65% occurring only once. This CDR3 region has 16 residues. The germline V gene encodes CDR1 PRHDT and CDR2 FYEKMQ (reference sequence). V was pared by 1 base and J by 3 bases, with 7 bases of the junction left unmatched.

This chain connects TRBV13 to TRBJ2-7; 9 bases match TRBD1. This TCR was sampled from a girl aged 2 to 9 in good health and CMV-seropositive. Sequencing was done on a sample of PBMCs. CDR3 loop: CASSLAYRGLFYEQYF. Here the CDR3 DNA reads TGTGCCAGCAGCTTAGCCTACAGGGGGCTTTTCTACGAGCAGTACTTC.